This T cell receptor (beta chain) was retrieved from a study of neoadjuvant anti-PD-1 for oral cavity cancer. Time point described: after neoadjuvant nivolumab, at surgical resection. Sequencing used immunoSEQ multiplex PCR; TCRdb keeps in-frame clones, though not all of them. The sample lists about 72,000 clones, approximately 84% occurring once. Germline values: CDR1 GTSNPN, CDR2 SVGIG (reference sequence). V was cut by 0 bases and J by 2 bases, with 4 bases left in between. This CDR3 has 12 amino acids. The chain couples TRBV30 to TRBJ1-1; D gene unclear. The origin of this receptor is a person between 40 and 85 years old with oral cavity squamous cell carcinoma. This specimen was PBMCs, taken after nivolumab (anti-PD-1) treatment. Written as DNA, the CDR3 is TGTGCCTGGAGTGTGTCTAACACTGAAGCTTTCTTT. Residues: CAWSVSNTEAFF.